This T cell receptor beta chain came from a study of cytomegalovirus exposure and HLA in healthy donors (TCRdb year 2017). Background for the entire study: An earlier analysis of several hundred of the donors reported roughly 300 Gb of sequence data and roughly 100 million unique TCR beta sequences from 150 million to 200 million T cells. An earlier analysis of some 600 of the donors applied high-throughput TCR beta sequencing to assess whether each TCR beta V gene segment acted as functional or pseudogenic. Rather than using new phenotypic data, the later analysis identified candidate immune exposures from TCR beta sequences and from how often those sequences occurred across donors. The study combined high-throughput TCR immunosequencing, statistical association of individual TCRs with disease status, and machine learning to predict cytomegalovirus infection status. Alongside the repertoire data, information on donor age, sex, ethnicity and CMV serostatus was compiled. Genome-wide SNP genotypes for about 55% of the 666 donors were used in a later genetic analysis, which treated that subset as a discovery cohort. Among the roughly 390 genotyped donors, 75% to 90% belonged to the genetic ancestry cluster associated with self-reported Caucasian donors. Typing coverage varied by locus: roughly 620-630 donors for A, B, C, DRB1 and DQB1; roughly 500 for DQA1; more than 600 for DPA1; roughly 450 for DPB1. All discovery cohort repertoires had been generated using a single sequencing platform. The study profiled the T cell repertoires of 550 to 700 subjects by immunosequencing and related them to cytomegalovirus serostatus. HLA typing covered class I and class II loci at four-digit resolution. A later analysis re-examined previously published TCR beta repertoires from more than 600 donors and added high-resolution HLA genotyping to investigate patterns of TCR occurrence. On average, roughly 200,000 unique TCR beta nucleotide sequences were sequenced per donor among about 400 genotyped donors of the cohort, with 15% to 20% of those sequences being non-productive. Along with the approximately 650-subject first cohort, a separate validation cohort of over a hundred different subjects was used. The aim of the study was to test whether cataloging public T cell receptors could identify signatures of past pathogen exposure. About 300 gigabases of sequencing data and some 85 million unique TCR sequences were included in an early release covering about 620 HLA-typed donors. Because of strong linkage in the cohort, five DR-DQ haplotypes were treated as single units for association and clustering. The full study reports these points: Strong co-occurrence of HLA alleles, especially DR and DQ, made assigning TCR associations to individual alleles difficult. It was suggested by the authors that the approach could potentially be generalized to other disease states and immunological phenotypes. In vitro tests confirmed that a few of the cytomegalovirus-associated TCR beta chains recognize cytomegalovirus antigens. A further reported finding was that TCR beta sequences accurately predicted the HLA-A and HLA-B alleles for most subjects in the first cohort. Approximately 16 rarely observed V segments, including chromosome 9 orphons, were excluded from the earlier analysis of several hundred of the donors because counts were too low. In a later analysis, 16,951 TCR beta sequences were associated with specific HLA alleles at a false discovery rate of 0.05. A group of highly shared sequence variants was considered likely to be a technical artifact of the sequencing pipeline. HLA typing was unavailable for some donors at each locus, so association tests used only the typed subset. Across donors, most TCR sequences were observed very rarely, whereas some public TCRs were present in many individuals. The presence/absence analyses assumed that sequencing depth was roughly uniform across donors, and that assumption may not be true. Several of the top co-occurrence clusters appeared to be linked to parvovirus B19, influenza, CMV and Epstein-Barr virus, according to a later analysis. Immune exposure information for the cohort was limited to CMV serostatus. Correlated functional status among segregating V segments might reflect linkage disequilibrium, but an unknown experimental factor could not be ruled out. Some IMGT-functional V segments, including TRBV6-2 and TRBV6-3, could not be told apart with the 87-base-pair reads, so those segments were excluded. In a later analysis, most CMV-associated TCR beta chains were found to appear HLA-restricted, with HLA associations seemingly driven largely by CMV exposure. The study listed 150 to 200 TCR beta chains as associated with cytomegalovirus. Broadly in line with IMGT annotations, most TCR beta V segments showed up in productive rearrangements about 90% or about 30% of the time in an earlier analysis of 450 to 600 of the donors. The classifier was reported to diagnose cytomegalovirus status with high specificity and sensitivity in both the original cohort and the validation cohort. Compared with the approximately 700-donor mean, donors in an Asian-associated ancestry cluster had fewer N-insertions in productive TCRs, according to a later genetic analysis. In a later analysis, HLA-associated TCR beta chains were found to be more clonally expanded and to have lower generation probabilities than equally common non-associated chains. In a later analysis, TCR association rates were found to vary across HLA loci, with the most associated TCRs seen for DRB1 alleles and the fewest for HLA-C alleles. In this cohort, only TCR beta chains were sequenced, and detectable features were limited by the absence of alpha or paired-chain data. In a later genetic analysis, a missense DCLRE1C variant was associated with V-gene and J-gene trimming of TCR beta chains, and the association was replicated in an independent cohort.

Library method: the immunoSEQ multiplex PCR assay. For the multiplex PCR, a mixture combining 60 forward primers for TCR Vbeta segments and 13 reverse primers for TCR Jbeta segments was used. Amplification of the CDR3 region of rearranged TCR beta genes was performed with a multiplex PCR assay on genomic DNA. Amplified TCR beta libraries were sequenced as 87-base-pair reads on the Illumina HiSeq System. Turning to the authors' computational methods: A later analysis tallied approximately 87 million unique TCR beta chains across the 550 to 850 repertoires, and approximately 12 million of those chains were shared by two or more donors. Raw reads were error-corrected and collapsed into unique sequences by a nearest-neighbor algorithm in which closely related sequences were merged to remove PCR and sequencing errors. To assign V, D and J gene segments, CDR3 sequences were aligned to IMGT reference sequences. For a sequence to be retained, a match of at least six nucleotides to both a V gene segment and a J gene segment was required. Rearrangements were classified as productive when the CDR3 lacked stop codons and remained in frame with V and J, and all other rearrangements were classified as non-productive. CDR3 was defined by IMGT convention, running from the second conserved V-encoded cysteine to the conserved J-encoded phenylalanine. The earlier analysis of about 640 of the donors excluded any sequence lacking an unambiguous match to a single V gene segment. In an earlier analysis of roughly 600 of the donors, a V segment was called functional when productive rearrangements were above 56.7%, and segregating when the standard deviation between donors exceeded 5%. A statistical classification framework was built to diagnose cytomegalovirus status from the catalog of TCR beta chain sequences. A later analysis assigned V and J genes by comparing TCR nucleotide sequences with IMGT/GENE-DB human TR gene sequences. In a later analysis, CDR3 sequences and most-parsimonious VDJ recombination scenarios were assigned using the TCRdist pipeline. In a later analysis, every TCR beta chain was defined by the combination of its CDR3 amino acid sequence and its V-gene family, and reads without a unique V-gene family were dropped. As a way to deal with suspected cross-contamination and a sequencing artifact, a later analysis dropped 450 to 600 nucleotide sequences that were highly shared and had low generation probability. A later analysis calculated a clonal expansion index for each public chain from normalized within-repertoire ranks of inferred template counts. A later analysis computed generation probabilities with a VDJ recombination model fitted to out-of-frame rearrangements, and checked the results against IGoR. In a later analysis, hypergeometric tests were used to score TCR-TCR, TCR-HLA and TCR-CMV co-occurrence, with a repertoire-size bias correction applied to TCR pairs. False discovery rates were estimated in a later analysis by permuting HLA or CMV assignments 20 times. In a later analysis, co-occurring TCRs were grouped using DBSCAN, and TCRdist sequence similarity was added for clustering within HLA-allele-positive subsets. Repertoires with fewer than 30,000 or more than 120,000 public chains were left out of co-occurrence clustering, as were about 5 repertoires with anomalous nucleotide sharing. This immuneACCESS table, as held by TCRdb, lists in-frame sequences with V and J called but not all clones. Of the missing ones, under half trace to an unresolved V gene in checked studies; the others have no known cause. V and J calls and clone size are copied from that table; D and trimming were computed from the DNA. Here the sample has approximately 140,000 clones; around 75% occur a single time. The ten largest make up 3.5% of the sample.

Of note for this clone: No antigen is known for it. Compared with germline, one end of the junction differs, possibly owing to a read error.

The cohort consisted of 600 or so healthy bone marrow donors. All cohort members were sampled while nominally healthy, although unrecorded immune exposures were likely present. CMV serostatus was positive for about 270 and negative for about 50% of the roughly 700 cohort members, and was not recorded for this donor. A peripheral blood sample was provided by each donor, and peripheral blood mononuclear cells were used for TCR beta sequencing. Genomic DNA extraction from the blood cell samples was performed with the Qiagen DNeasy Blood Extraction Kit. There are 15 amino acids in the CDR3, from cysteine to phenylalanine inclusive. Only the CDR3 region is kept as DNA, spanning 45 bases read in frame from base 1. In the germline V gene, CDR1 corresponds to SNHLY and CDR2 to FYNNEI.

Sequenced input: PBMCs. The rearranged chain carries TRBV2 and TRBJ2-1; 7 of the junction bases match TRBD2. The source of this sequence is a human donor in good health. The encoded CDR3 is CASSRTRPPYNEQLF. In nucleotides, the sequence is TGTGCCAGCAGTAGGACTAGACCTCCTTACAATGAGCAGCTCTTC.